These T cell receptor beta chains were read from a single sample in a study of cytomegalovirus exposure and HLA in healthy donors. Sequencing was performed with immunoSEQ multiplex PCR; in TCRdb, only in-frame clones are kept and a portion is missing. Of under 200,000 clones in the sample, 85% to 90% were seen once. Sequenced sample: PBMCs. These TCRs come from a man aged 18 to 30 in good health and CMV-seropositive. CDR3s include the opening cysteine and the closing phenylalanine or tryptophan. The order of the fields is J gene, clone size, V gene, D gene, CDR3 protein, CDR3 DNA. The D gene is left open where the match is weak. Clone size is given for some rows only: seen once, a few or many times, or a class if the clone is expanded.

TRBJ1-2,-,TRBV6-1,-,CASRTGATDYGYTF,TGTGCCAGCAGGACAGGAGCAACCGATTATGGCTACACCTTC
TRBJ1-2,-,TRBV2,TRBD1,CASSFRQGADYGYTF,TGTGCCAGCAGCTTCCGACAGGGAGCGGACTATGGCTACACCTTC
TRBJ2-1,-,TRBV19,-,CASFPNSGARTYNEQFF,TGTGCCAGCTTCCCCAATAGCGGAGCTAGGACCTACAATGAGCAGTTCTTC
TRBJ2-7,-,TRBV4-1,TRBD2,CASSQDPGLTYEQYF,TGCGCCAGCAGCCAAGATCCGGGACTAACATACGAGCAGTACTTC
TRBJ2-7,-,TRBV5-1,-,CASSTDGLSYEQYF,TGCGCCAGCAGCACCGACGGACTCAGCTACGAGCAGTACTTC
TRBJ2-1,-,TRBV9,TRBD2,CASSVGAGEGNEQFF,TGTGCCAGCAGCGTAGGAGCGGGAGAGGGAAATGAGCAGTTCTTC
TRBJ2-7,-,TRBV11-2,TRBD2,CASSPGASGTRSYEQYF,TGTGCCAGCAGCCCCGGGGCTAGCGGGACCAGGTCCTACGAGCAGTACTTC
TRBJ2-7,-,TRBV4-1,TRBD2,CASSQPTGTSDYEQYF,TGCGCCAGCAGCCAACCTACCGGGACTAGCGACTACGAGCAGTACTTC
TRBJ1-1,-,TRBV15,TRBD1,CATSRDPDRRDRSPEAFF,TGTGCCACCAGCAGAGATCCCGACCGGCGGGACAGGTCACCTGAAGCTTTCTTT
TRBJ1-5,-,TRBV6-5,-,CASSPSGDQPQHF,TGTGCCAGCAGTCCCTCGGGGGATCAGCCCCAGCATTTT
TRBJ1-1,few,TRBV18,-,CASSPQGMTEAFF,TGTGCCAGCTCACCACAGGGGATGACTGAAGCTTTCTTT
TRBJ2-3,-,TRBV19,-,CASSKGTLSTDTQYF,TGTGCCAGTAGTAAAGGGACACTCTCCACCGATACGCAGTATTTT
TRBJ2-7,-,TRBV7-2,-,CASSLAGLRGHEQYF,TGTGCCAGCAGCTTAGCGGGTTTGCGGGGTCACGAGCAGTACTTC
TRBJ2-5,few,TRBV6-1,-,CATHSQVQETQYF,TGTGCCACCCATTCCCAGGTTCAAGAGACCCAGTACTTC
TRBJ1-2,-,TRBV27,TRBD1,CASSSQGAGNYGYTF,TGTGCCAGCAGTTCCCAGGGGGCTGGTAACTATGGCTACACCTTC
TRBJ2-1,-,TRBV5-4,-,CASSSDGGALPQQFF,TGTGCCAGCAGCTCGGATGGGGGGGCCCTCCCCCAGCAGTTCTTC
TRBJ2-3,-,TRBV11-1,-,CASSFSGGLSTDTQYF,TGTGCCAGCAGCTTTAGCGGAGGACTTAGCACAGATACGCAGTATTTT
TRBJ2-7,-,TRBV6-5,-,CASRALGSYEQYF,TGTGCCAGCCGAGCACTCGGCTCCTACGAGCAGTACTTC
TRBJ2-1,-,TRBV9,TRBD2,CASSVRTSGGWNEQFF,TGTGCCAGCAGCGTCCGCACTAGCGGGGGGTGGAATGAGCAGTTCTTC
TRBJ2-7,-,TRBV7-2,-,CASSLVWRESYEQYF,TGTGCCAGCAGCTTAGTGTGGAGAGAGTCCTACGAGCAGTACTTC
TRBJ1-5,-,TRBV5-6,TRBD1,CASSLTGGRPRNQPQHF,TGTGCCAGCAGCCTAACAGGGGGCCGACCTCGCAATCAGCCCCAGCATTTT
TRBJ2-7,-,TRBV28,TRBD2,CASSFPSGRYEQYF,TGTGCCAGCAGTTTCCCTAGCGGGAGGTACGAGCAGTACTTC
TRBJ1-5,-,TRBV19,-,CASSVGGGGNQPQHF,TGTGCCAGTAGTGTGGGGGGTGGGGGCAATCAGCCCCAGCATTTT
TRBJ2-1,-,TRBV7-3,TRBD2,CASSSPQTSGRGESSYNEQFF,TGTGCCAGCAGCTCTCCTCAGACTAGCGGGAGGGGTGAAAGCTCCTACAATGAGCAGTTCTTC
TRBJ1-2,-,TRBV10-3,-,CAIKAQGANYGYTF,TGTGCCATCAAGGCACAGGGAGCTAACTATGGCTACACCTTC
TRBJ1-2,-,TRBV6-5,TRBD1,CASSSVGQGAGYTF,TGTGCCAGCAGTTCTGTGGGACAGGGCGCTGGCTACACCTTC
TRBJ1-5,-,TRBV28,TRBD1,CASSLVRGNQPQHF,TGTGCCAGCAGTTTAGTCAGGGGGAATCAGCCCCAGCATTTT
TRBJ2-1,-,TRBV18,TRBD2,CASSLGLASHPDNEQFF,TGTGCCAGCTCACTGGGACTAGCGAGCCATCCTGACAATGAGCAGTTCTTC
TRBJ1-1,-,TRBV2,-,CASSADSLGNTEAFF,TGTGCCAGCAGTGCGGACAGCCTTGGGAACACTGAAGCTTTCTTT
TRBJ1-2,-,TRBV7-9,TRBD1,CASSLGGRGLIGGYTF,TGTGCCAGCAGCTTAGGGGGCAGGGGGCTTATAGGTGGCTACACCTTC
TRBJ2-2,-,TRBV28,TRBD1,CASSPGTGNTGELFF,TGTGCCAGCAGTCCCGGGACAGGGAACACCGGGGAGCTGTTTTTT
TRBJ2-2,-,TRBV5-1,TRBD2,CASSWTSGRASGELFF,TGCGCCAGCAGCTGGACTAGCGGGAGGGCTTCCGGGGAGCTGTTTTTT
TRBJ1-3,-,TRBV15,TRBD1,CATSSGQGAGGNTIYF,TGTGCCACCAGCAGTGGTCAGGGGGCGGGTGGAAACACCATATATTTT
TRBJ1-3,once,TRBV7-9,-,CASSRGGIGNTIYF,TGTGCCAGCAGCCGTGGGGGGATTGGAAACACCATATATTTT